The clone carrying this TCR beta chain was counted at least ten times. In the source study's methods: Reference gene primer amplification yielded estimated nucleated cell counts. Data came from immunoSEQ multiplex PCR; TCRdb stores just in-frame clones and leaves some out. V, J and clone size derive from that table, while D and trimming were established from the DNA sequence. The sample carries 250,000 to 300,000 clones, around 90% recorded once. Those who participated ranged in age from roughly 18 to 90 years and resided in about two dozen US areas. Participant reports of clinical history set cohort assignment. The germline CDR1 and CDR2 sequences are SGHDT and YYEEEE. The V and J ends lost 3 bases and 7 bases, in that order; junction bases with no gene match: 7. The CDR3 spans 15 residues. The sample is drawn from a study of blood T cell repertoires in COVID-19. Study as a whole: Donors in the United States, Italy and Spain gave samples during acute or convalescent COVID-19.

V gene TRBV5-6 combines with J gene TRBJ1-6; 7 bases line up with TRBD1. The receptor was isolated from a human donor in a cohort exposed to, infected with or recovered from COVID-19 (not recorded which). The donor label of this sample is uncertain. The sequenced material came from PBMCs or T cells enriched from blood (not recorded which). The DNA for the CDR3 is TGTGCCAGCAGCTCGAGGGACAGCCAAAATTCACCCCTCCACTTT. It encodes CASSSRDSQNSPLHF.